The rows below give T cell receptor beta chains drawn from one sample of a study of blood T cell repertoires in COVID-19. Assay used: immunoSEQ multiplex PCR; TCRdb lists only in-frame clones, some missing. The profile shows approximately 120,000 clones, about 90% of them singletons. Sequencing used peripheral blood. The receptors derive from a man aged 50-59 years with COVID-19, enrolled during active disease. Both conserved end residues are part of each CDR3. D genes are given only for firm matches. Rows give clone size only sometimes, using once, few, many, or a class for an expanded clone.

V gene: TRBV4-1; D gene: -; J gene: TRBJ1-6; clone size: -; CDR3 DNA: TGCGCCAGCAGCCAAGGGGAGCCGAGTTCACCCCTCCACTTT; CDR3 protein: CASSQGEPSSPLHF
V gene: TRBV19; D gene: -; J gene: TRBJ1-5; clone size: -; CDR3 DNA: TGTGCCAGTAGTATAGCCCTCCATCAGCCCCAGCATTTT; CDR3 protein: CASSIALHQPQHF
V gene: TRBV6-2/TRBV6-3; D gene: TRBD2; J gene: TRBJ2-1; clone size: -; CDR3 DNA: TGTGCCAGCAGCCCCGGACTAGCGGGAGCGATGGGTGAGCAGTTCTTC; CDR3 protein: CASSPGLAGAMGEQFF
V gene: TRBV30; D gene: -; J gene: TRBJ2-7; clone size: -; CDR3 DNA: TGTGCCTGGAGCGGGACTCTAAAGGCCGGGGAGCAGTACTTC; CDR3 protein: CAWSGTLKAGEQYF
V gene: TRBV5-1; D gene: -; J gene: TRBJ1-1; clone size: -; CDR3 DNA: TGCGCCAGCAGCAGAGGGATATCCTTTCCGAACACTGAAGCTTTCTTT; CDR3 protein: CASSRGISFPNTEAFF
V gene: TRBV28; D gene: TRBD1; J gene: TRBJ1-2; clone size: once; CDR3 DNA: TGTGCCAGCAGTTTATGGGGGACAGGGGGAAACTATGGCTACACCTTC; CDR3 protein: CASSLWGTGGNYGYTF
V gene: TRBV18; D gene: -; J gene: TRBJ1-1; clone size: -; CDR3 DNA: TGTGCCAGCTCACCCTCCCGTCAGGGATTGAACACTGAAGCTTTCTTT; CDR3 protein: CASSPSRQGLNTEAFF
V gene: TRBV5-4; D gene: -; J gene: TRBJ1-6; clone size: -; CDR3 DNA: TGTGCCAGCAGGTTGGCAGGAGGACCGAATTCACCCCTCCACTTT; CDR3 protein: CASRLAGGPNSPLHF
V gene: TRBV6-5; D gene: -; J gene: TRBJ1-5; clone size: -; CDR3 DNA: TGTGCCAGCACTCCACGGGGGGAGGTAGGGCAGCCCCAGCATTTT; CDR3 protein: CASTPRGEVGQPQHF
V gene: TRBV28; D gene: TRBD2; J gene: TRBJ2-1; clone size: -; CDR3 DNA: TGTGCCAGCAGTCCCCCTGGCGGGAGCACGGACAAGCAGTTCTTC; CDR3 protein: CASSPPGGSTDKQFF
V gene: TRBV27; D gene: -; J gene: TRBJ2-7; clone size: once; CDR3 DNA: TGTGCCAGCAGTTTAACGGTTGGGGCTAGAGACGAGCAGTACTTC; CDR3 protein: CASSLTVGARDEQYF
V gene: TRBV28; D gene: TRBD2; J gene: TRBJ2-2; clone size: -; CDR3 DNA: TGTGCCAGCGGTAGCGGGACGAACACCGGGGAGCTGTTTTTT; CDR3 protein: CASGSGTNTGELFF
V gene: TRBV9; D gene: TRBD1; J gene: TRBJ2-2; clone size: -; CDR3 DNA: TGTGCCAGCAGCGTAGGAGGGGGCGGGACCGGGGAGCTGTTTTTT; CDR3 protein: CASSVGGGGTGELFF
V gene: TRBV24-1; D gene: TRBD2; J gene: TRBJ2-3; clone size: -; CDR3 DNA: TGTGCCACCAGTGATATGGCGGGAGGGTCAGATACGCAGTATTTT; CDR3 protein: CATSDMAGGSDTQYF
V gene: TRBV30; D gene: -; J gene: TRBJ1-4; clone size: -; CDR3 DNA: TGTGCCGGGAACCGCGGGGGGAAACTGTTTTTT; CDR3 protein: CAGNRGGKLFF
V gene: TRBV11-3; D gene: TRBD1; J gene: TRBJ2-5; clone size: -; CDR3 DNA: TGTGCCAGCAGCTTAGGGGGACAGCCTCAAGAGACCCAGTACTTC; CDR3 protein: CASSLGGQPQETQYF
V gene: TRBV5-4; D gene: -; J gene: TRBJ2-5; clone size: -; CDR3 DNA: TGTGCCAGCAGCCCCCGCCAGGGCACAGAGACCCAGTACTTC; CDR3 protein: CASSPRQGTETQYF
V gene: TRBV19; D gene: TRBD1; J gene: TRBJ2-5; clone size: -; CDR3 DNA: TGTGCCAGTAGTGGGACAGGGGGCCCAGAGACCCAGTACTTC; CDR3 protein: CASSGTGGPETQYF
V gene: TRBV5-5; D gene: TRBD2; J gene: TRBJ2-7; clone size: -; CDR3 DNA: TGTGCCAGCAGCTTGGGGGATACCTCCGGGACTATCCTCTACGAGCAGTACTTC; CDR3 protein: CASSLGDTSGTILYEQYF
V gene: TRBV18; D gene: -; J gene: TRBJ2-1; clone size: -; CDR3 DNA: TGTGCCAGCTCACCTGGTCCGAGACTCCCAAACAATGAGCAGTTCTTC; CDR3 protein: CASSPGPRLPNNEQFF
V gene: TRBV5-1; D gene: -; J gene: TRBJ2-2; clone size: -; CDR3 DNA: TGCGCCAGCAGCCCGGCTCAGAGTAGGGGTAAAACCGGGGAGCTGTTTTTT; CDR3 protein: CASSPAQSRGKTGELFF